Listed below are T cell receptor beta chains from one sample, sequenced in a study of graft-versus-host responses after intestinal transplantation. The assay was immunoSEQ multiplex PCR, and TCRdb's table has in-frame clones only and misses some. In the table there are about 54,000 clones, 91% of which are singletons. Sequenced material: PBMCs, taken approximately 660 days after intestinal transplant. The receptor source for this set is a human patient who received an intestinal transplant, so some T cells may come from the graft donor. The CDR3 runs from the conserved cysteine through the conserved F or W. Fields, in order: V gene, clone size, D gene, J gene, CDR3 protein, CDR3 DNA. D genes are given only for firm matches. Clone size is stated in some rows and not others, as once, few, many or a class when expanded.

TRBV6-6	-	-	TRBJ1-5	CASSYSTASQPQHF	TGTGCCAGCAGTTACTCGACAGCATCTCAGCCCCAGCATTTT
TRBV7-2	-	-	TRBJ1-2	CASTLGTYIGYTF	TGTGCCAGCACCCTAGGGACATATATCGGCTACACCTTC
TRBV19	-	-	TRBJ2-3	CASSIEGGRGAQYF	TGTGCCAGTAGTATAGAAGGGGGTCGTGGGGCGCAGTATTTT
TRBV15	-	TRBD2	TRBJ2-3	CATSRDHLLAGGGDTQYF	TGTGCCACCAGCAGAGATCACTTACTAGCGGGGGGAGGAGATACGCAGTATTTT
TRBV7-9	-	-	TRBJ2-1	CASSLAFGPYNEQFF	TGTGCCAGCAGCTTAGCTTTTGGCCCCTACAATGAGCAGTTCTTC
TRBV4-1	-	-	TRBJ1-3	CASSRAPGRRAPGSGNTIYF	TGCGCCAGCAGCCGGGCGCCTGGAAGACGGGCTCCCGGGAGTGGAAACACCATATATTTT
TRBV2	-	-	TRBJ1-6	CASSSDGNNSPLHF	TGTGCCAGCAGCAGTGACGGAAATAATTCACCCCTCCACTTT
TRBV15	-	-	TRBJ2-4	CATSIDTLAKNIQYF	TGTGCCACCAGCATTGACACGCTAGCCAAAAACATTCAGTACTTC
TRBV6-4	-	-	TRBJ2-1	CASSGTYGEQFF	TGTGCCAGCAGTGGGACCTACGGGGAGCAGTTCTTC
TRBV7-3	-	TRBD2	TRBJ2-1	CASSPISGGASNEQFF	TGTGCCAGCAGCCCCATTAGCGGGGGGGCCAGTAATGAGCAGTTCTTC
TRBV11-3	-	-	TRBJ2-1	CASSLDGMIGDNEQFF	TGTGCCAGCAGCTTAGATGGGATGATCGGCGACAATGAGCAGTTCTTC
TRBV19	once	TRBD1	TRBJ1-2	CASSVTRDRVGGYTF	TGTGCCAGTAGTGTCACCCGGGACAGGGTGGGAGGCTACACCTTC
TRBV6-6	-	-	TRBJ1-2	CASSHDRRQNNYGYTF	TGTGCCAGCAGTCACGACAGAAGACAGAATAACTATGGCTACACCTTC
TRBV4-1	once	TRBD1	TRBJ2-7	CASSTGTGDLREQYF	TGCGCCAGCAGCACTGGGACAGGGGACCTTCGGGAGCAGTACTTC
TRBV6-5	-	TRBD1	TRBJ1-6	CASSSTYGQGNSPLHF	TGTGCCAGCAGTTCAACGTATGGACAGGGTAATTCACCCCTCCACTTT
TRBV7-9	-	TRBD1	TRBJ1-1	CASSLGGTGVGNTEAFF	TGTGCCAGCAGCTTAGGTGGGACAGGGGTAGGGAACACTGAAGCTTTCTTT
TRBV5-1	-	-	TRBJ2-1	CASSRYNEQFF	TGCGCCAGCAGCCGGTACAATGAGCAGTTCTTC
TRBV19	-	-	TRBJ1-6	CATRLAVSSPLHF	TGTGCCACTCGGTTAGCAGTCAGCTCACCCCTCCACTTT
TRBV5-1	-	TRBD2	TRBJ2-3	CASSTSGGRTDTQYF	TGCGCCAGCAGCACGAGCGGGGGGCGCACAGATACGCAGTATTTT
TRBV5-1	-	TRBD1	TRBJ1-2	CASSLQPGTGGGYTF	TGCGCCAGCAGCTTACAACCTGGGACAGGGGGAGGCTACACCTTC
TRBV6-1	-	TRBD2	TRBJ2-1	CASSPQRGLYNEQFF	TGTGCCAGCAGTCCACAGCGGGGCCTATACAATGAGCAGTTCTTC
TRBV5-5	-	-	TRBJ2-1	CASSPVDHYNEQFF	TGTGCCAGCAGCCCAGTGGATCATTACAATGAGCAGTTCTTC
TRBV6-5	-	-	TRBJ2-1	CASSIGLGSEQFF	TGTGCCAGCAGCATCGGACTGGGTAGTGAGCAGTTCTTC
TRBV7-9	-	TRBD1	TRBJ1-2	CASSLAPGGRQGAGGYTF	TGTGCCAGCAGCTTAGCTCCAGGCGGTCGACAGGGGGCCGGAGGCTACACCTTC
TRBV5-1	-	-	TRBJ2-2	CASSLETPNTGELFF	TGCGCCAGCAGCTTAGAGACCCCGAACACCGGGGAGCTGTTTTTT
TRBV6-5	-	-	TRBJ2-1	CASSRDYNEQFF	TGTGCCAGCAGCCGCGATTACAATGAGCAGTTCTTC
TRBV2	-	TRBD1	TRBJ2-7	CASKSTGKYEQYF	TGTGCCAGCAAATCGACAGGGAAATACGAGCAGTACTTC
TRBV5-6	-	TRBD1	TRBJ1-1	CASATGGAFF	TGTGCCAGCGCGACAGGGGGGGCTTTCTTT
TRBV4-2	-	-	TRBJ2-1	CASSQDPDEVNEQFF	TGTGCCAGCAGCCAAGACCCGGACGAAGTCAATGAGCAGTTCTTC
TRBV11-2	-	-	TRBJ1-2	CASSGGGYYTF	TGTGCCAGCAGCGGGGGAGGTTACTACACCTTC
TRBV11-3	-	TRBD2	TRBJ2-3	CASSFSSGGAADTQYF	TGTGCCAGCAGCTTTTCTAGCGGGGGGGCGGCAGATACGCAGTATTTT
TRBV29-1	-	TRBD2	TRBJ2-1	CSVILAGGSNEQFF	TGCAGCGTCATACTAGCGGGGGGGAGCAATGAGCAGTTCTTC
TRBV5-1	-	-	TRBJ1-6	CASSPGTEDSPLHF	TGCGCCAGCAGTCCCGGGACGGAGGATTCACCCCTCCACTTT
TRBV5-1	-	TRBD2	TRBJ2-3	CASRLAGFSDTQYF	TGCGCCAGCAGATTAGCGGGGTTCTCAGATACGCAGTATTTT
TRBV6-5	-	TRBD2	TRBJ2-7	CASSTTSGDSYEQYF	TGTGCCAGCAGCACGACTAGCGGGGATTCCTACGAGCAGTACTTC
TRBV19	-	TRBD1	TRBJ2-1	CASSAPGQGGESSYNEQFF	TGTGCCAGTAGTGCACCGGGACAGGGTGGGGAAAGCTCCTACAATGAGCAGTTCTTC
TRBV6-1	-	-	TRBJ1-1	CASSEYGGDTEAFF	TGCGCCAGCAGTGAATATGGGGGAGACACTGAAGCTTTCTTT
TRBV9	-	TRBD1	TRBJ2-7	CASSVEAGQGSYEQYF	TGTGCCAGCAGCGTAGAGGCGGGACAGGGCTCCTACGAGCAGTACTTC
TRBV5-1	-	-	TRBJ1-1	CASSPLPGATEAFF	TGCGCCAGCAGCCCATTGCCAGGTGCGACTGAAGCTTTCTTT
TRBV5-6	-	TRBD1	TRBJ1-5	CASSLSGTGEPAQHF	TGTGCCAGCAGCTTGTCAGGGACAGGAGAGCCCGCCCAGCATTTT
TRBV13	-	TRBD1	TRBJ1-5	CASSAGTARQPQHF	TGTGCCAGCAGCGCCGGGACAGCCCGTCAGCCCCAGCATTTT